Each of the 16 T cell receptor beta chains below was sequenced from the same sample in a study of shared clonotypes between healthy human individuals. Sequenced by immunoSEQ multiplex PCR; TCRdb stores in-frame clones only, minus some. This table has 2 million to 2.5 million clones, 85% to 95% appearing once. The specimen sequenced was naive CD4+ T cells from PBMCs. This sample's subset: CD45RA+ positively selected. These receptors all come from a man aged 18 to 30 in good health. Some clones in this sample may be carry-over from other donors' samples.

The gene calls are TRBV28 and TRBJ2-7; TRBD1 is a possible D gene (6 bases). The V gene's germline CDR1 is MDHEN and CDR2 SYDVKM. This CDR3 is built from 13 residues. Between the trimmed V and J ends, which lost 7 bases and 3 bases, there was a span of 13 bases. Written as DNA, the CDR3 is TGTGCCAGCACGCCCAGGGGACGCTACGAGCAGTACTTC. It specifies CASTPRGRYEQYF.

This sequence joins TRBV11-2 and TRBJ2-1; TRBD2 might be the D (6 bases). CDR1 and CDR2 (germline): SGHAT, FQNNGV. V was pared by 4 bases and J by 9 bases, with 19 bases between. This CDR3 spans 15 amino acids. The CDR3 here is CASSSPSLGRGEQFF. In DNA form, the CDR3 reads TGTGCCAGCAGCTCCCCCTCGCTAGGGCGGGGTGAGCAGTTCTTC.

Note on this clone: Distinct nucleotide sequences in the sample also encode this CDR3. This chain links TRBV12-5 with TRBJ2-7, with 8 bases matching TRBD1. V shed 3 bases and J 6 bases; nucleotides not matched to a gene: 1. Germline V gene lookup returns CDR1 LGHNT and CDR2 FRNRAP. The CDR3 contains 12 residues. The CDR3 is CASGFGQGEQYF. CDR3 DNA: TGTGCTAGTGGTTTTGGACAGGGCGAGCAGTACTTC.

This CDR3 reads CASSLAGLSGYTF. The CDR3 bases are TGTGCCAGCAGCTTAGCAGGATTAAGTGGCTACACCTTC. This chain connects TRBV7-2 to TRBJ1-2; D unclear. Deletions cut 0 bases from V and 7 bases from J, with 9 bases between. CDR3 size: 13 residues. Germline loops: CDR1 SGHTA, CDR2 FQGNSA.

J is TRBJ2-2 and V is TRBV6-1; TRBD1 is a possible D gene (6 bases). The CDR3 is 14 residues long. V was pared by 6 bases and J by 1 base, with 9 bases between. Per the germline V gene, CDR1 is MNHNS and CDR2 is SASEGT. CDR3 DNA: TGTGCCAGCAGCCAGGGACAGAACACCGGGGAGCTGTTTTTT. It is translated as CASSQGQNTGELFF.

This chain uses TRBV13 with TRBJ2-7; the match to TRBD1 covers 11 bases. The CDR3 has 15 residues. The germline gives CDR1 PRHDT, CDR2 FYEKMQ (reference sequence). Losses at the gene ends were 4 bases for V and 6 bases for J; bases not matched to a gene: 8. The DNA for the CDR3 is TGTGCCAGCAGCTCGCTGGGACAGGGGGTAGGCGAGCAGTACTTC. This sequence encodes CASSSLGQGVGEQYF.

CDR3 residues: CASSSRGLAGYNEQFF. The CDR3 nucleotides are TGTGCCAGCAGTTCCCGAGGACTAGCGGGATACAATGAGCAGTTCTTC. The chain has TRBV6-5 and TRBJ2-1, with 12 bases matching TRBD2. Germline values: CDR1 MNHEY, CDR2 SVGAGI. The V segment lost 4 bases and the J segment 4 bases; nucleotides outside the gene matches: 5. The CDR3 is made up of 16 amino acids.

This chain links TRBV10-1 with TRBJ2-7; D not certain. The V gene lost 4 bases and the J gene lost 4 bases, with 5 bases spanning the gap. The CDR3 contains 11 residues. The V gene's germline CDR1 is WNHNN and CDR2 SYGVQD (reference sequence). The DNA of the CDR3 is TGCGCCAGCAGTGCGGATTACGAGCAGTACTTC. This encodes CASSADYEQYF.

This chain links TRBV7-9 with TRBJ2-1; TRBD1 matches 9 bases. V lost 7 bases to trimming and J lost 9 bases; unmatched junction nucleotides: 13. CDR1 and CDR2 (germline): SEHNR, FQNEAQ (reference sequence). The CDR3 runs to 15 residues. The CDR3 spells CASILGRTGVREQFF. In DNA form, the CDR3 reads TGTGCCAGCATCCTGGGGAGGACAGGGGTACGTGAGCAGTTCTTC. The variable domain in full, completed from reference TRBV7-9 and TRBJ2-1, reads DTGVSQNPRHKITKRGQNVTFRCDPISEHNRLYWYRQTLGQGPEFLTYFQNEAQLEKSRLLSDRFSAERPKGSFSTLEIQRTEQGDSAMYLCASILGRTGVREQFFGPGTRLTVL.

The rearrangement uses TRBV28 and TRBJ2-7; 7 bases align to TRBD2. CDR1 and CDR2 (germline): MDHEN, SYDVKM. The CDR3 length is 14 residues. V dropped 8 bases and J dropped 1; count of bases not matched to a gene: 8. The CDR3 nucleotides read TGTGCCAGCGAGGGGTCTAGCGGTTCCTACGAGCAGTACTTC. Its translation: CASEGSSGSYEQYF.

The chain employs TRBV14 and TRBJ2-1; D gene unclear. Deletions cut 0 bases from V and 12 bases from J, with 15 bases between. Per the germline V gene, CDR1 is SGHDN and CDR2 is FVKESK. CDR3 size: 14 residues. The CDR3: CASSQDHGLWGQFF. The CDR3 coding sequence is TGTGCCAGCAGCCAAGATCATGGGCTGTGGGGGCAGTTCTTC.

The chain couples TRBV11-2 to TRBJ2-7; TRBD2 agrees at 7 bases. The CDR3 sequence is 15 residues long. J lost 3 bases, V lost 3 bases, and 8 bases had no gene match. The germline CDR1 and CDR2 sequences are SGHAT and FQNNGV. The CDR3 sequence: CASSFQSGTIYEQYF. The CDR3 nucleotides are TGTGCCAGCAGCTTCCAGAGCGGGACGATCTACGAGCAGTACTTC.

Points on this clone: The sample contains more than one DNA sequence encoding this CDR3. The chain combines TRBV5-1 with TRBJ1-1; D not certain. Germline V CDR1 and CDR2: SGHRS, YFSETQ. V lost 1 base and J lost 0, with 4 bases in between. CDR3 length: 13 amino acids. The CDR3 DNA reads TGCGCCAGCAGCTTGATAATGAACACTGAAGCTTTCTTT. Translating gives CASSLIMNTEAFF.

In DNA, the CDR3 is TGTGCCAGCAGTGAACCCGACAGGGCGGGTAACTATGGCTACACCTTC. It is translated as CASSEPDRAGNYGYTF. This sequence joins TRBV25-1 and TRBJ1-2; 7 nucleotides align to TRBD1. The CDR3 runs 16 residues. With V trimmed by 2 bases and J by 1 base, 7 bases remained unmatched. The germline CDR1 and CDR2 sequences are MGHDK and SYGVNS.

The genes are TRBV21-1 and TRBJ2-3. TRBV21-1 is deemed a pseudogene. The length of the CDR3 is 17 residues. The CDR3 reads CASSNETGTHSTDTQYF. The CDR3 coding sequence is TGTGCCAGCAGCAACGAGACCGGGACGCATAGCACAGATACGCAGTATTTT.

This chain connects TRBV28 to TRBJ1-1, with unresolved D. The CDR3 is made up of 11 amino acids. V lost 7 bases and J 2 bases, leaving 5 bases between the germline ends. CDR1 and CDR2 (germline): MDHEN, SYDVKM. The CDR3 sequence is CASIANTEAFF. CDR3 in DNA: TGTGCCAGCATAGCCAACACTGAAGCTTTCTTT.